Listed here is a single T cell receptor beta chain. Antigen: not known. J gave up 8 bases and V 0 bases, and 4 bases lay outside the gene matches. CDR3 length: 15 residues. The germline gives CDR1 LGHNA, CDR2 YNFKEQ. This record comes from a study of cytomegalovirus exposure and HLA in healthy donors. Study-level findings and limits: Segments of the TCR beta V type were, in most cases, productive about 90% or about 30% of the time in an earlier analysis. Presence/absence analyses assumed roughly uniform sequencing depth across donors. The authors listed 150 or so TCR beta chains as cytomegalovirus-associated.

Likely unrecorded immune exposures existed in these nominally healthy donors. PCR primers comprised 60 Vbeta and 13 Jbeta primers. The data were produced by immunoSEQ multiplex PCR, yet TCRdb's version contains in-frame clones alone and is incomplete. The sample carries 150,000 or so clones, roughly four fifths recorded once. Sequencing used PBMCs. The chain carries TRBV4-2 and TRBJ2-1, with 10 nucleotides matching TRBD2. The receptor was derived from a man aged 25-45 years in good health and CMV-seropositive. CDR3 DNA sequence: TGTGCCAGCAGCCAAGAACAACTAGCGGGATATGAGCAGTTCTTC. This sequence encodes CASSQEQLAGYEQFF.